A single sample gave rise to the 17 T cell receptor beta chains below, sequenced in a study of yellow fever vaccine responses in identical twins. TCRdb reprocessed the RT-PCR reads via MiXCR and lists one record per CDR3 protein. In the table there are about 12,000 distinct CDR3 sequences, almost 85% of which are singletons. The sequencing here drew on T cells from blood (PBMCs), unsorted or a sorted subset (not recorded which), taken before or after yellow fever vaccination (not recorded which). Receptors originate from a woman between 18 and 29 years old who received the yellow fever vaccine.

In regard to this clonotype: The junction does not match germline at one end; this may be a read error. The chain links TRBV2 to TRBJ2-3, with D tentatively TRBD1 (5 bases). The CDR3 is 14 residues long. Germline V gene data show CDR1 as SNHLY and CDR2 as FYNNEI. This CDR3 is CASGDRYYTDTQYF. CDR3 coding DNA: TGTGCCAGCGGTGACAGATACTACACAGATACGCAGTATTTT.

The genes are TRBV23-1 and TRBJ2-1; D ambiguous. TRBV23-1 is marked as an open reading frame, function uncertain. CDR3 size: 11 residues. With 3 bases removed from V and 6 bases from J, the gap between germline ends came to 3 bases. This CDR3 reads CASSQSNEQFF. The DNA for the CDR3 is TGCGCCAGCAGTCAGTCCAATGAGCAGTTCTTC.

This clonotype was seen just once. The chain joins TRBV19 to TRBJ2-7, with D possibly TRBD2 on 5 matching bases. CDR1 and CDR2 (germline): LNHDA, SQIVND (reference sequence). The CDR3 is 14 amino acids. With 1 base removed from V and 0 bases from J, the gap between germline ends came to 7 bases. CDR3 sequence: CASSIAGSSYEQYF. CDR3 in DNA: TGTGCCAGTAGTATAGCTGGGAGCTCCTACGAGCAGTACTTC.

The V call is TRBV10-1, the J call TRBJ2-1; maybe TRBD1 (6 bases). The V end was cut by 0 bases, the J end by 8 bases, with 11 bases between. The germline V gene has CDR1 WNHNN and CDR2 SYGVQD (reference sequence). The CDR3 has 14 amino acids. The CDR3: CASSESIGGDEQFF. The CDR3 region has the DNA TGCGCCAGCAGTGAGTCTATTGGGGGCGATGAGCAGTTCTTC.

This clonotype showed up just a few times. The rearrangement uses TRBV4-1 and TRBJ2-7; the D gene is possibly TRBD2 (5 bases). Germline lookup yields CDR1 MGHRA and CDR2 YSYEKL. Trimming removed 1 base from V and 6 bases from J, with 10 bases in between. The CDR3 totals 13 residues. The chain's CDR3 is CASSQVGVSEQYF. DNA of the CDR3: TGCGCCAGCAGCCAAGTCGGGGTGAGCGAGCAGTACTTC.

This clonotype was observed a few times. The chain links TRBV7-9 to TRBJ2-3; D is unresolved. V lost 5 bases and J lost 3, with 18 bases in between. CDR1 is SEHNR, CDR2 FQNEAQ, per germline (reference sequence). The CDR3 is made up of 16 amino acids. In DNA, the CDR3 is TGTGCCAGCAGCCCTCCCGTTCGGATTGGGACAGATACGCAGTATTTT. As protein: CASSPPVRIGTDTQYF.

The chain joins TRBV27 to TRBJ1-5; D is unresolved. Germline V CDR1 and CDR2: MNHEY, SMNVEV (reference sequence). V was clipped by 0 bases and J by 3 bases, with 6 bases between them. The CDR3 length is 14 residues. The CDR3: CASSLSGYNQPQHF. Written as DNA, the CDR3 is TGTGCCAGCAGTTTATCAGGGTACAATCAGCCCCAGCATTTT.

The gene calls are TRBV5-1 and TRBJ1-4; possibly TRBD1 for D (6 bases). Germline V gives CDR1 SGHRS, CDR2 YFSETQ. The CDR3 contains 15 residues. Trimming pared 0 bases from V and 3 bases from J, leaving 9 bases between. The CDR3 spells CASSLGGAANEKLFF. The DNA for the CDR3 is TGCGCCAGCAGCTTGGGGGGGGCTGCTAATGAAAAACTGTTTTTT.

This chain joins TRBV18 and TRBJ2-5; TRBD1 aligns across 7 bases. With V trimmed by 4 bases and J by 3 bases, 2 bases remained unmatched. There are 13 residues in the CDR3. Germline lookup yields CDR1 KGHSH and CDR2 LQKENI. CDR3: CASSLGQEETQYF. The CDR3 region has the DNA TGTGCCAGCTCACTCGGACAGGAAGAGACCCAGTACTTC.

This chain uses TRBV2 with TRBJ2-7, with 7 bases lining up with TRBD2. Germline V gene sequence: CDR1 SNHLY, CDR2 FYNNEI. The length of the CDR3 is 14 residues. J was trimmed by 6 bases and V by 4 bases; bases with no gene match: 9. Here the CDR3 DNA reads TGTGCCAGCAGTGTTCGGGGCAGGGAGGGCGAGCAGTACTTC. Its translation: CASSVRGREGEQYF.

The chain joins TRBV11-1 to TRBJ2-7, with D perhaps being TRBD1 or TRBD2 (6 bases each). The length of the CDR3 is 13 residues. V lost 4 bases and J lost 6, with 13 bases in between. The germline gives CDR1 SGHAT, CDR2 FQDESV (reference sequence). In nucleotides, the CDR3 is TGTGCCAGCAGCTCGGTAGGGGGGCTCGAGCAGTACTTC. As protein: CASSSVGGLEQYF.

The gene calls are TRBV29-1 and TRBJ2-1, with 9 bases identical to TRBD1. The CDR3 contains 14 residues. Germline V gene lookup returns CDR1 SQVTM and CDR2 ANQGSEA. CDR3 sequence (DNA): TGCATCACCGTGGGGACAGGGTCTGATAATGAGCAGTTCTTC. Amino acids: CITVGTGSDNEQFF.

This clonotype occurred once. The chain combines TRBV10-3 with TRBJ2-1, with TRBD2 matching over 10 bases. V lost 2 bases, J lost 6 bases, and 10 bases stayed unmatched. This CDR3 has 17 residues. Germline assignment: CDR1 ENHRY and CDR2 SYGVKD. The CDR3, as DNA: TGTGCCATCAGTGAGCAGGGGATAGCGGGAGGCATCAATGAGCAGTTCTTC. Translation gives CAISEQGIAGGINEQFF.

J is TRBJ2-1 and V is TRBV7-2, with no clear D. The V gene's germline CDR1 is SGHTA and CDR2 FQGNSA. Deletions cut 4 bases from V and 4 bases from J, with 11 bases between. The CDR3 runs to 14 residues. CDR3 DNA sequence: TGTGCCAGCAGCTGGGCGTCCGAATACAATGAGCAGTTCTTC. This encodes CASSWASEYNEQFF.

The sample holds one count of this clonotype. This chain's CDR3 is CASSLAVNTEAFF. The CDR3 DNA follows: TGTGCCAGCAGCTTAGCGGTGAACACTGAAGCTTTCTTT. This chain connects TRBV11-1 to TRBJ1-1; D unclear. Trimming pared 0 bases from V and 0 bases from J, leaving 2 bases between. Germline values: CDR1 SGHAT, CDR2 FQDESV (reference sequence). CDR3 length equals 13 residues.

This chain uses TRBV6-1 with TRBJ2-1, with TRBD2 matching 11 bases. Germline assignment: CDR1 MNHNS and CDR2 SASEGT. This CDR3 spans 16 amino acids. Unmatched junction bases numbered 3, after V lost 0 bases and J lost 5 bases. CDR3 sequence reads: CASSEAEGLADNEQFF. The CDR3 DNA is TGTGCCAGCAGTGAAGCGGAGGGACTAGCGGACAATGAGCAGTTCTTC.

A word on this clonotype: An end of the junction does not agree with germline; a read error may underlie this. V is TRBV29-1 and J is TRBJ2-2, with D possibly being TRBD1 or TRBD2 (5 bases each). Germline CDR1 is SQVTM and CDR2 is ANQGSEA. The CDR3 sequence is 12 residues long. CDR3 nucleotide sequence: TGCAGCGTTGAAGTGGACACCGGGGAGATGTTTTTT. It codes for CSVEVDTGEMFF.